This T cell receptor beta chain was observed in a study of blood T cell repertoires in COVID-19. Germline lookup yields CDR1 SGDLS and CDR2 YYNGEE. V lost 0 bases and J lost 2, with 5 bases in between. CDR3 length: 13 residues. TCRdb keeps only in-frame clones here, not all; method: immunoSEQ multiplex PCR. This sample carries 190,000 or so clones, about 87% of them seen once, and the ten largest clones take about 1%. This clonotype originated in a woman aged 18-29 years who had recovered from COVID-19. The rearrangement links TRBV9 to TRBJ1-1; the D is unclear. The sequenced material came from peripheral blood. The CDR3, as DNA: TGTGCCAGCAGCGTAGTCACTAACACTGAAGCTTTCTTT. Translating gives CASSVVTNTEAFF.